This T cell receptor (beta chain) was captured in a study of blood T cells in healthy people across ages. Overall study results and limits: Nothing was known about donor CMV status, and this possibly confounded expanded clonotype changes. Because sorting was not performed, PBMCs prevented conclusive naive versus antigen-experienced comparison. Estimates of total diversity, which came from one million sequenced T cells, were considered to be underestimates.

The CDR3 runs to 13 residues. Trimming stripped 6 bases from V and 3 bases from J, with 12 bases between. A remark on this clonotype: The target antigen is unknown.

Together with a sample-barcoded 5' primer, a J-beta primer mix was included in a second PCR lasting about 7 to 11 cycles. One entry per CDR3 protein results from TCRdb running MiXCR on the 5' RACE reads. This table holds 1,100,000 or so distinct CDR3 sequences, 35% to 55% found once. The extraction recovered at least 5.5 micrograms of total RNA per sample. Sequencing was carried out using blood. The J gene is TRBJ2-7, the V gene TRBV12-3 or TRBV12-4, with D perhaps being TRBD1 or TRBD2 (5 bases each). The source is a woman aged 60-75 years in good health. DNA for the CDR3: TGTGCCAGCAGGGGCCGGGACCACTACGAGCAGTACTTC. This codes for CASRGRDHYEQYF.